The 8 T cell receptor beta chains in this list originate from one sample, sequenced in a study of OX40 agonist ivuxolimab in advanced cancers. Here immunoSEQ multiplex PCR was the method, and the copy in TCRdb shows in-frame clones only, minus some. The table includes around 60,000 clones, roughly 78% detected once. The sequencing here drew on CD4+ or CD8+ T cells sorted from blood, taken in a trial of the OX40 agonist ivuxolimab. These receptors originate from an adult with an advanced solid tumor such as melanoma, head and neck, liver or kidney cancer.

CDR3 loop: CASSPPTDMNTEAFF. In DNA form, the CDR3 reads TGTGCCAGCTCACCACCCACGGATATGAACACTGAAGCTTTCTTT. The chain joins TRBV18 to TRBJ1-1; D is ambiguous. The V gene's germline CDR1 is KGHSH and CDR2 LQKENI. The CDR3 sequence is 15 residues long. Trimming removed 0 bases from V and 0 bases from J, with 8 bases in between.

The V call is TRBV9, the J call TRBJ2-2; 8 nucleotides line up with TRBD1. The CDR3 covers 15 residues. Germline V gene data show CDR1 as SGDLS and CDR2 as YYNGEE. With V trimmed by 2 bases and J by 4 bases, 4 bases remained unmatched. The CDR3 spells CASSVGQGSTGELFF. The DNA of the CDR3 is TGTGCCAGCAGCGTCGGACAGGGCAGCACCGGGGAGCTGTTTTTT.

This clone was counted only a few times. The rearrangement links TRBV7-6 to TRBJ2-3; TRBD1 matches 9 bases. The ends lost 5 bases at V and 3 bases at J; junction bases unmatched: 18. The germline gives CDR1 SGHVS, CDR2 FNYEAQ. This CDR3 has 19 residues. Here the CDR3 reads CASSPIGPKQGARTDTQYF. CDR3 nucleotides: TGTGCCAGCAGCCCTATAGGACCAAAACAGGGGGCAAGGACAGATACGCAGTATTTT.

CDR3 residues: CASSYSLAGVNNEQFF. The CDR3 DNA is TGTGCCAGCAGTTACTCGCTAGCGGGAGTCAACAATGAGCAGTTCTTC. The chain employs TRBV6-5 and TRBJ2-1; 10 bases are shared with TRBD2. Trimming cost V 0 bases and J 5 bases; bases outside gene matches: 4. This CDR3 region has 16 residues. Germline loops: CDR1 MNHEY, CDR2 SVGAGI.

The sample holds a few counts of this clone. This chain joins TRBV6-4 and TRBJ2-3, with 9 positions matching TRBD1. The CDR3 has 18 amino acids. Germline V gene data show CDR1 as MRHNA and CDR2 as SNTAGT. Trimming took 5 bases from V and 4 from J; bases not matched to a gene: 16. The CDR3 nucleotides are TGTGCCAGCAGTCCCGGTGAAGGCGGGACAGGGCGTCCAGATACGCAGTATTTT. Translated: CASSPGEGGTGRPDTQYF.

The rearrangement uses TRBV6-5 and TRBJ1-1; TRBD1 might be the D (6 bases). The CDR3 is made up of 15 amino acids. The germline CDR1 and CDR2 sequences are MNHEY and SVGAGI. Trimming shortened V by 10 bases and J by 0 bases, and 18 bases separated the two germline ends. CDR3 residues: CATGGVNPMNTEAFF. CDR3 nucleotides: TGTGCCACGGGGGGCGTGAACCCGATGAACACTGAAGCTTTCTTT.

This clone came up a few times. This sequence joins TRBV29-1 and TRBJ1-2; D is uncertain. The V gene lost 3 bases and the J gene lost 3 bases, with 11 bases spanning the gap. Germline lookup yields CDR1 SQVTM and CDR2 ANQGSEA. The length of the CDR3 is 13 residues. The CDR3, as DNA: TGCAGCGTTGAGACGGGGAACGACTATGGCTACACCTTC. This sequence encodes CSVETGNDYGYTF.

V usage is TRBV28 and J usage is TRBJ1-2; TRBD1 might be the D (6 bases). This CDR3 has 13 residues. The germline V gene encodes CDR1 MDHEN and CDR2 SYDVKM. V dropped 7 bases and J dropped 8 bases, with 17 bases sitting between them. The CDR3: CASNLGGAQGYTF. Here the CDR3 DNA reads TGTGCCAGCAATTTGGGGGGCGCACAGGGCTACACCTTC.